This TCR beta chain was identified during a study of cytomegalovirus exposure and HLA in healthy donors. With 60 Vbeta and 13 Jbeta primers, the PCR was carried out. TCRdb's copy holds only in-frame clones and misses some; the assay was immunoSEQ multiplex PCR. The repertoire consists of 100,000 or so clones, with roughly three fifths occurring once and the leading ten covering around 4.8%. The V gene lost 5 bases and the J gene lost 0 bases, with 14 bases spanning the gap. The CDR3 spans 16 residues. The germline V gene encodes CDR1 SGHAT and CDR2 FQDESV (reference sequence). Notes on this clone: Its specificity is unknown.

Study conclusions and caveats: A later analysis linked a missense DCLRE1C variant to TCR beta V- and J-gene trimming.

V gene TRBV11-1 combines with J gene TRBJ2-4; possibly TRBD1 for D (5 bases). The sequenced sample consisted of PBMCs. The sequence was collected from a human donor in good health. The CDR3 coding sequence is TGTGCCAGCAGCGCGAAGTCGACAGTAGCCAAAAACATTCAGTACTTC. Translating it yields CASSAKSTVAKNIQYF.